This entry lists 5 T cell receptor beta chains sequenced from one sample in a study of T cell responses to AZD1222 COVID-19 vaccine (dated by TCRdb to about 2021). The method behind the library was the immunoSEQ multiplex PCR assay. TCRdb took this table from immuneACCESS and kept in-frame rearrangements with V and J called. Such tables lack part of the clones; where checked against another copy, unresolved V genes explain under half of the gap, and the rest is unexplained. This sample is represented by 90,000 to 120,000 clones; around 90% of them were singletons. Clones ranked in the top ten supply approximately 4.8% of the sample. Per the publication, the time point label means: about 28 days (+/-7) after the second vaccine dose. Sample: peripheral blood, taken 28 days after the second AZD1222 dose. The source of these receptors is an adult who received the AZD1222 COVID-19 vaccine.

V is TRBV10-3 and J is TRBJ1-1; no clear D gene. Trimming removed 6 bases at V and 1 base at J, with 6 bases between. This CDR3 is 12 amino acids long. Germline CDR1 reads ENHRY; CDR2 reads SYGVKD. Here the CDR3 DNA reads TGTGCCATCAGGAGCCAGAACACTGAAGCTTTCTTT. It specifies CAIRSQNTEAFF.

The CDR3 coding sequence is TGTGCCAGCAGTGAGAGCTCCTACGAGCAGTACTTC. Amino acid sequence: CASSESSYEQYF. The V call is TRBV2, the J call TRBJ2-7; no reliable D call. The length of the CDR3 is 12 residues. Germline CDR1 is SNHLY and CDR2 is FYNNEI. V was pared by 3 bases and J by 0 bases, with 3 bases between.

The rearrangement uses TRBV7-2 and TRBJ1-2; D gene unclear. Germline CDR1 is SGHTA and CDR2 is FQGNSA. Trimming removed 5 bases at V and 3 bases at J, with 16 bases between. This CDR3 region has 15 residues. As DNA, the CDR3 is TGTGCCAGCAGCCCTTCAGGCCCTTTTGACTATGGCTACACCTTC. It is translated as CASSPSGPFDYGYTF.

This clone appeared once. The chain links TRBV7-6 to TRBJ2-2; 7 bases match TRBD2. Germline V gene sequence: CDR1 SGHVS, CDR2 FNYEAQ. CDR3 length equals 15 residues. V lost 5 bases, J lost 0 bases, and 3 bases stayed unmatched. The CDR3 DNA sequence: TGTGCCAGCAGCCCGCGGGGGTCGAACACCGGGGAGCTGTTTTTT. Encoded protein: CASSPRGSNTGELFF.

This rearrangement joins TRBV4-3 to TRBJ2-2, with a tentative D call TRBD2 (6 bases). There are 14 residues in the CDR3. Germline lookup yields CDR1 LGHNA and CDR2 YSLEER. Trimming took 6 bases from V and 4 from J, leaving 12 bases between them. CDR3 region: CASRPGTSTGELFF. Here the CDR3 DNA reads TGCGCCAGCAGACCCGGGACTTCCACCGGGGAGCTGTTTTTT.